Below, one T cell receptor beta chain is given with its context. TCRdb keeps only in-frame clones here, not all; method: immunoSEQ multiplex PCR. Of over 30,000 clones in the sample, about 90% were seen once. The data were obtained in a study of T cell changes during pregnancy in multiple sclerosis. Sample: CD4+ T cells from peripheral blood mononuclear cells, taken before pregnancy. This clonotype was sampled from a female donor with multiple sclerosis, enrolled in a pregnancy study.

The CDR3 DNA reads TGTGCCAGCAGTTACAGGGACAGGTCAGATACGCAGTATTTT. The encoded protein is CASSYRDRSDTQYF. The V gene is TRBV6-5, the J gene TRBJ2-3; TRBD1 matches at 8 bases. With 2 bases clipped from V and 4 bases from J, the junction kept 2 bases outside the gene matches. The CDR3 extends over 14 amino acids. The germline V gene encodes CDR1 MNHEY and CDR2 SVGAGI.